This T cell receptor (beta chain) comes out of a study of neurological immune-mediated disorders. This clonotype was recorded at least ten times. Its specificity is not known. The cDNA was synthesized by 5'RACE incorporating 10-nucleotide random UMIs. TCRdb analysed the 5' RACE reads with MiXCR anew, one entry per CDR3 protein. The sample has roughly 60,000 distinct CDR3 sequences; approximately 3.5% are singletons. Findings and caveats of the study: No CDR3 amino acid sequences were shared by expanded clones across subjects, suggesting private repertoires in all groups. While HTLV-1-associated myelopathy showed the greatest TCR clonal expansion, multiple sclerosis showed the least, falling below healthy controls. The multiple sclerosis repertoire cluster was associated with no clinical or MRI feature.

CDR1 and CDR2 from the germline V gene are SGHRS and YFSETQ. V lost 3 bases to trimming and J lost 7 bases, with 11 bases between them. The length of the CDR3 is 13 residues. Sequencing was carried out using PBMCs. The chain has TRBV5-1 and TRBJ1-3, with D tentatively TRBD1 (5 bases). This clonotype was sampled from a woman in her 30s with multiple sclerosis. The CDR3 sequence is CASSSAGENTIYF. As DNA, the CDR3 is TGCGCCAGCAGCTCGGCGGGGGAGAACACCATATATTTT.